These T cell receptor beta chains were read from a single sample in a study of T cells in Graves' hyperthyroidism and ophthalmopathy. MiXCR, applied by TCRdb to the multiplex PCR reads, yields one record per CDR3 protein. The table records around 260,000 distinct CDR3 sequences, less than 30% of them present only once. The sequencing sample was made of blood. The receptor source for this set is a man aged 40-50 years with Graves' hyperthyroidism that later progressed to Graves' ophthalmopathy. Each CDR3 is given with its conserved first and last residue. The D gene is left open where the match is weak. Only some rows state a clone size, as once, few, many or a class for expanded clones.

D gene | clone size | J gene | V gene | CDR3 protein | CDR3 DNA
- | many | TRBJ2-2 | TRBV4-1 | CASSHGTGELFF | TGCGCCAGCAGCCACGGCACCGGGGAGCTGTTTTTT
TRBD1 | many | TRBJ2-7 | TRBV10-3 | CAIRKPGQGAYEQYF | TGTGCCATCAGAAAACCGGGACAGGGAGCCTACGAGCAGTACTTC
- | many | TRBJ2-5 | TRBV29-1 | CSVRGYRQETQYF | TGCAGCGTGAGGGGCTACCGCCAAGAGACCCAGTACTTC
- | - | TRBJ1-1 | TRBV12-3/TRBV12-4 | CASSLSIHLPEAFF | TGTGCCAGCAGCTTGAGCATACACCTCCCTGAAGCTTTCTTT
- | - | TRBJ1-5 | TRBV28 | CASSPGSLLVYSNQPQHF | TGTGCCAGCAGTCCAGGCTCCCTCTTGGTCTATAGCAATCAGCCCCAGCATTTT
- | many | TRBJ1-1 | TRBV7-9 | CASSQSEVAFF | TGTGCCAGCAGCCAATCTGAGGTTGCTTTCTTT
- | many | TRBJ2-5 | TRBV12-3/TRBV12-4 | CASSLPARRTQYF | TGTGCCAGCAGTTTACCCGCCAGGAGGACCCAGTACTTC
- | - | TRBJ1-1 | TRBV6-2/TRBV6-3 | CASNHLRNTEAFF | TGTGCCAGCAATCACCTCCGGAACACTGAAGCTTTCTTT
TRBD1 | once | TRBJ1-2 | TRBV12-3/TRBV12-4 | CASSGTGLFGYTF | TGTGCCAGCAGCGGGACAGGGCTCTTTGGCTACACCTTC
TRBD1 | many | TRBJ1-2 | TRBV7-9 | CASSVAGGYGYTF | TGTGCCAGCAGCGTAGCAGGGGGCTATGGCTACACCTTC
- | many | TRBJ2-5 | TRBV5-1 | CASSLGLDGWETQYF | TGCGCCAGCAGCTTGGGACTAGACGGATGGGAGACCCAGTACTTC
TRBD1 | - | TRBJ2-7 | TRBV28 | CASSWARGLVEQYF | TGTGCCAGCAGCTGGGCCAGGGGGTTAGTCGAGCAGTACTTC
- | - | TRBJ1-2 | TRBV27 | CASSPGGDYGYTF | TGTGCCAGCAGTCCCGGTGGGGACTATGGCTACACCTTC
- | - | TRBJ2-3 | TRBV2 | CASSDGGGPTDTQYF | TGTGCCAGCAGTGATGGCGGGGGCCCCACAGATACGCAGTATTTT
- | - | TRBJ2-5 | TRBV12-3/TRBV12-4 | CASSFMRQETQYF | TGTGCCAGCAGTTTCATGCGCCAAGAGACCCAGTACTTC
TRBD1 | - | TRBJ2-7 | TRBV6-1 | CASSEGGQGAREQYF | TGTGCCAGCAGTGAAGGGGGACAGGGGGCGCGGGAGCAGTACTTC
- | many | TRBJ1-3 | TRBV11-2 | CASSLDRLKNTIYF | TGTGCCAGCAGCTTAGACAGGTTGAAGAACACCATATATTTT
- | many | TRBJ1-5 | TRBV24-1 | CATSDPIGDSNQPQHF | TGTGCCACCAGTGATCCGATCGGGGATAGCAATCAGCCCCAGCATTTT
- | few | TRBJ1-1 | TRBV6-1 | CASDSIGEAGTEAFF | TGTGCCAGCGATTCCATCGGGGAGGCGGGCACTGAAGCTTTCTTT
- | many | TRBJ1-1 | TRBV10-3 | CAIRARLENTEAFF | TGTGCCATCAGGGCCCGGCTCGAGAACACTGAAGCTTTCTTT
TRBD2 | few | TRBJ2-5 | TRBV7-2 | CASSLVLAGQETQYF | TGTGCCAGCAGCTTAGTACTAGCGGGGCAAGAGACCCAGTACTTC
- | - | TRBJ2-7 | TRBV30 | CAWKGEAYEQYF | TGTGCCTGGAAGGGGGAAGCCTACGAGCAGTACTTC
- | many | TRBJ1-1 | TRBV12-3/TRBV12-4 | CASRPRHSLSDTEAFF | TGTGCCAGCAGACCCCGACACTCCCTGTCGGACACTGAAGCTTTCTTT
- | many | TRBJ2-4 | TRBV12-3/TRBV12-4 | CASSLGLNIQYF | TGTGCCAGCAGTTTAGGGTTAAACATTCAGTACTTC
TRBD1 | many | TRBJ1-5 | TRBV24-1 | CATSGQGMVPQHF | TGTGCCACCAGCGGACAGGGGATGGTGCCCCAGCATTTT
- | many | TRBJ1-3 | TRBV9 | CASSLGEFPGNTIYF | TGTGCCAGCAGCTTGGGGGAGTTCCCTGGAAACACCATATATTTT
- | - | TRBJ1-1 | TRBV19 | CASRITGIGTEAFF | TGTGCCAGTAGGATTACAGGGATAGGCACTGAAGCTTTCTTT
- | many | TRBJ1-1 | TRBV28 | CASSLSHGGRGNTEAFF | TGTGCCAGCAGTTTATCCCATGGGGGCCGGGGGAACACTGAAGCTTTCTTT
TRBD1 | many | TRBJ1-2 | TRBV6-5 | CASSSGTGNYGYTF | TGTGCCAGCAGTTCCGGGACAGGGAACTATGGCTACACCTTC
TRBD2 | - | TRBJ2-3 | TRBV29-1 | CSVPQDGASGSTDTQYF | TGCAGCGTTCCTCAGGACGGGGCTAGCGGTAGCACAGATACGCAGTATTTT
TRBD1 | many | TRBJ1-2 | TRBV29-1 | CSVRQGSYGYTF | TGCAGCGTGAGACAGGGGAGCTATGGCTACACCTTC
- | - | TRBJ1-3 | TRBV5-1 | CASSLGQGGNTIYF | TGCGCCAGCAGCTTGGGGCAGGGTGGAAACACCATATATTTT
- | many | TRBJ2-7 | TRBV7-8 | CASTRPQEPLVHF | TGTGCCAGCACCCGGCCACAGGAGCCACTAGTGCACTTC
TRBD1 | many | TRBJ2-5 | TRBV12-3/TRBV12-4 | CASSHRGGQGAAETQYF | TGTGCCAGCAGCCACCGGGGGGGACAGGGGGCAGCGGAGACCCAGTACTTC
- | many | TRBJ2-2 | TRBV28 | CASSLLFSFLREGSGELFF | TGTGCCAGCAGTTTATTGTTCTCGTTTTTGCGGGAAGGATCCGGGGAGCTGTTTTTT
TRBD1 | many | TRBJ2-7 | TRBV20-1 | CSARDYRDSYEQYF | TGCAGTGCTAGAGATTACAGGGACAGCTACGAGCAGTACTTC
- | many | TRBJ2-2 | TRBV28 | CASGKDTNTGELFF | TGTGCCAGCGGAAAGGACACCAACACCGGGGAGCTGTTTTTT
- | many | TRBJ2-1 | TRBV6-1 | CASKVVTPNNEQFF | TGTGCCAGCAAGGTTGTGACTCCAAACAATGAGCAGTTCTTC
- | many | TRBJ2-2 | TRBV30 | CAWKWGRSNTGELFF | TGTGCCTGGAAGTGGGGACGTTCGAACACCGGGGAGCTGTTTTTT
- | many | TRBJ2-7 | TRBV7-3 | CASSNSASVVYF | TGTGCCAGCAGCAACTCGGCCAGTGTGGTGTACTTC
- | many | TRBJ1-2 | TRBV14 | CASSQEAGAGIYGYTF | TGTGCCAGCAGCCAAGAAGCAGGGGCAGGGATCTATGGCTACACCTTC
- | - | TRBJ2-7 | TRBV12-3/TRBV12-4 | CASSLVRNEQYF | TGTGCCAGCAGTTTAGTTAGGAACGAGCAGTACTTC
- | many | TRBJ2-7 | TRBV6-5 | CASSYRGRVDEQYF | TGTGCCAGCAGTTACCGGGGCAGGGTCGACGAGCAGTACTTC
TRBD1 | many | TRBJ2-2 | TRBV19 | CASSPTGGFTGELFF | TGTGCCAGTAGCCCGACAGGGGGCTTCACCGGGGAGCTGTTTTTT
- | many | TRBJ2-2 | TRBV3-1 | CASSQASGELFF | TGTGCCAGCAGCCAAGCGTCCGGGGAGCTGTTTTTT
TRBD1 | - | TRBJ1-2 | TRBV28 | CASGLLRQGSYGYTF | TGTGCCAGCGGTTTGCTTCGACAGGGATCGTATGGCTACACCTTC
TRBD2 | many | TRBJ2-5 | TRBV12-3/TRBV12-4 | CASSLVPGLAQETQYF | TGTGCCAGCAGTTTAGTTCCTGGACTAGCCCAAGAGACCCAGTACTTC
- | many | TRBJ1-2 | TRBV5-6 | CASTGGQQEIWGYTF | TGTGCCAGCACCGGGGGTCAACAGGAGATATGGGGCTACACCTTC
- | - | TRBJ2-5 | TRBV9 | CASSVVPSQETQYF | TGTGCCAGCAGCGTAGTTCCTAGCCAAGAGACCCAGTACTTC
TRBD2 | many | TRBJ2-7 | TRBV12-5 | CASGLAARGTYEQYF | TGTGCTAGTGGTTTGGCCGCGCGGGGGACCTACGAGCAGTACTTC
TRBD1 | many | TRBJ2-7 | TRBV6-5 | CASRGQGALIAEQYF | TGTGCCAGCAGAGGACAGGGGGCTTTAATCGCGGAGCAGTACTTC
TRBD1 | - | TRBJ1-1 | TRBV11-2 | CASSVRGQGYTEAFF | TGTGCCAGCAGCGTTAGAGGACAGGGGTACACTGAAGCTTTCTTT
- | many | TRBJ1-2 | TRBV24-1 | CATSDWGPSYGYTF | TGTGCCACCAGTGATTGGGGACCAAGCTATGGCTACACCTTC
TRBD2 | many | TRBJ2-7 | TRBV20-1 | CSARLSSGSSDEQYF | TGCAGTGCTAGACTTTCTAGCGGGAGTTCTGACGAGCAGTACTTC
TRBD1 | few | TRBJ1-4 | TRBV19 | CASSMRQGDEKLFF | TGTGCCAGTAGTATGAGACAGGGGGACGAAAAACTGTTTTTT